These T cell receptor beta chains were read from a single sample in a study of cytomegalovirus exposure and HLA in healthy donors. TCRdb keeps only in-frame clones here, not all; method: immunoSEQ multiplex PCR. The sample has roughly 200,000 clones, roughly 79% seen once. The sequencing sample was made of PBMCs. The origin of the receptors is a man aged 30 to 45 in good health and CMV-seronegative. Each CDR3 is given with its conserved first and last residue. A D gene is named only where the DNA matches it firmly. For some rows the clone size is stated as once, few or many, or as a class when expanded; others skip it.

NA,TRBD1,15,TRBJ1-4,TRBV6-6,TGTGCCAGCAGTTCTCCGACAGGGGCGAATGAAAAACTGTTTTTT,CASSSPTGANEKLFF
NA,TRBD1,14,TRBJ2-1,TRBV18,TGTGCCAGCTCCCCCACAGGGGGCGAGAATGAGCAGTTCTTC,CASSPTGGENEQFF
NA,TRBD1,16,TRBJ1-4,TRBV28,TGTGCCAGCAGTTTAGGGACGACAGGGTCTCGCGAAAAACTGTTTTTT,CASSLGTTGSREKLFF
NA,NA,15,TRBJ2-5,TRBV7-9,TGTGCCAGCAGCTTAGCCACAGGGATTCAAGAGACCCAGTACTTC,CASSLATGIQETQYF
NA,TRBD1,12,TRBJ2-7,TRBV18,TGTGCCAGCTCCCCAGGGGGCGGCGAGCAGTACTTC,CASSPGGGEQYF
NA,TRBD2,16,TRBJ2-3,TRBV5-1,TGCGCCAGCACAGAGCGGGAGGGCCGAAGGACAGATACGCAGTATTTT,CASTEREGRRTDTQYF
NA,TRBD2,15,TRBJ2-3,TRBV27,TGTGCCAGCAGTTCACCGGGACTAGCCACAGATACGCAGTATTTT,CASSSPGLATDTQYF
NA,NA,16,TRBJ1-5,TRBV5-6,TGTGCCAGCAGCTCCCTTGGTACGGCGGGCAATCAGCCCCAGCATTTT,CASSSLGTAGNQPQHF
NA,NA,12,TRBJ2-7,TRBV5-1,TGCGCCAGCAGCTCAGACAGGTACGAGCAGTACTTC,CASSSDRYEQYF
NA,TRBD2,16,TRBJ2-3,TRBV13,TGTGCCAGCAGCTACCAAAGCGGGAGGCCCACAGATACGCAGTATTTT,CASSYQSGRPTDTQYF
NA,NA,14,TRBJ2-2,TRBV28,TGTGCCAGCAGTTTCGTTAGGGAGGCCGGGGAGCTGTTTTTT,CASSFVREAGELFF
NA,TRBD1,13,TRBJ1-1,TRBV28,TGTGCCAGCCTAGACAGGGCGAACACTGAAGCTTTCTTT,CASLDRANTEAFF
NA,TRBD2,16,TRBJ2-7,TRBV5-6,TGTGCCAGCAGCTCAACCAGACTAGCTTCTCCCTACGAGCAGTACTTC,CASSSTRLASPYEQYF
NA,TRBD1,12,TRBJ1-4,TRBV29-1,TGCAGCGGCGGGTCAGGGGGTGAAAAACTGTTTTTT,CSGGSGGEKLFF
NA,NA,14,TRBJ2-1,TRBV10-1,TGCGCCAGCAGTGAGGAATTAGCCTACAATGAGCAGTTCTTC,CASSEELAYNEQFF
NA,NA,15,TRBJ2-6,TRBV21-1,TGTGCCAGCAGCCCCCCACGGTCTGGGGCCAACGTCCTGACTTTC,CASSPPRSGANVLTF
NA,TRBD1,13,TRBJ1-2,TRBV28,TGTGCCATCTACAGGGGGCTACAGGAAGGCTACACCTTC,CAIYRGLQEGYTF
NA,NA,14,TRBJ2-1,TRBV27,TGTGCCAGCAGTTCTGGGGAGAGGAGCAATGAGCAGTTCTTC,CASSSGERSNEQFF
NA,TRBD2,13,TRBJ2-5,TRBV19,TGTGCCAGTAGTACCGGCGGGGGAGAGACCCAGTACTTC,CASSTGGGETQYF
NA,NA,16,TRBJ2-7,TRBV1,TGCACCAGCAGCCATCGCACCGGGACAAGGAGGTACGAGCAGTACTTC,CTSSHRTGTRRYEQYF
NA,TRBD2,15,TRBJ2-3,TRBV5-1,TGCGCCAGCAGCAACGGACTAGCGGGAGGAGGTACGCAGTATTTT,CASSNGLAGGGTQYF
NA,NA,13,TRBJ2-7,TRBV6-5,TGTGCCAGCAGTTATCCGGGACTTTACGAGCAGTACTTC,CASSYPGLYEQYF
NA,TRBD1,15,TRBJ1-5,TRBV9,TGTGCCAGCAGCGCCGGGACAGGGTGGGATCAGCCCCAGCATTTT,CASSAGTGWDQPQHF
few,NA,17,TRBJ1-6,TRBV28,TGTGCCAGCAGTTTAGGGGGGGGCTCGGCCTATAATTCACCCCTCCACTTT,CASSLGGGSAYNSPLHF
NA,NA,14,TRBJ2-2,TRBV11-3,TGTGCCAGCAGTTGTCAGAAGAACACCGGGGAGCTGTTTTTT,CASSCQKNTGELFF
NA,NA,14,TRBJ2-7,TRBV13,TGTGCCAGCAGCTTAGGCCCGGGCTCCTACGAGCAGTACTTC,CASSLGPGSYEQYF
NA,NA,14,TRBJ2-1,TRBV7-3,TGTGCCAGCAGCTTAAATCTAGTGCCCAATGAGCAGTTCTTC,CASSLNLVPNEQFF
few,NA,14,TRBJ1-3,TRBV6-5,TGTGCCAGCAGACAGGGAAGGAGTGGAAACACCATATATTTT,CASRQGRSGNTIYF
NA,NA,13,TRBJ1-1,TRBV29-1,TGCACCCCCCCGGGAGGGCTGAACACTGAAGCTTTCTTT,CTPPGGLNTEAFF
NA,NA,14,TRBJ2-7,TRBV4-1,TGCGCCAGCAGCACGAGCGGCGGAGCTTCCGAGCAGTACTTC,CASSTSGGASEQYF
NA,NA,14,TRBJ1-1,TRBV4-2,TGTGCCAGCAGCCACCAGGGGAGGAACACTGAAGCTTTCTTT,CASSHQGRNTEAFF
NA,NA,16,TRBJ2-1,TRBV5-1,TGCGCCAGCAGCTCGGGGGCGCTGAGCGGGAAGACTGAGCAGTTCTTC,CASSSGALSGKTEQFF
NA,TRBD2,12,TRBJ2-3,TRBV6-1,TGTGCCAGCACCCCGGCGGGGGGTACGCAGTATTTT,CASTPAGGTQYF
NA,NA,16,TRBJ1-2,TRBV7-9,TGTGCCAGCAGCTTAGCTGCAGGCGCCCTCTCGCTAGGCTACACCTTC,CASSLAAGALSLGYTF
NA,NA,16,TRBJ1-3,TRBV6-6,TGTGCCAGCAGTGCCAAGACAGCCGCCTCTGGAAACACCATATATTTT,CASSAKTAASGNTIYF
NA,NA,13,TRBJ2-1,TRBV23-1,TGCGCCAGCAGTCCCGGGGTGGACAATGAGCAGTTCTTC,CASSPGVDNEQFF
once,TRBD2,14,TRBJ2-3,TRBV6-5,TGTGCCAGCACCCGAGGGGGACTAGCTGATACGCAGTATTTT,CASTRGGLADTQYF
NA,TRBD1,16,TRBJ2-1,TRBV5-1,TGCGCCAGCAGCCCAAGGGACAGGGGGGATTACAATGAGCAGTTCTTC,CASSPRDRGDYNEQFF
NA,TRBD1,20,TRBJ1-5,TRBV4-1,TGCGCCAGCAGCCAAGAATCTTGGGACAGGGCTGGGATAGGATGGCAGCCCCAGCATTTT,CASSQESWDRAGIGWQPQHF
NA,TRBD2,15,TRBJ2-3,TRBV6-5,TGTGCCAGCAGCGTAGAACTAGCGGGACTCGATACGCAGTATTTT,CASSVELAGLDTQYF
NA,NA,15,TRBJ2-7,TRBV7-9,TGTGCCAGCAGCTTCTGGGCAGCCCATGTGAACGAGCAGTACTTC,CASSFWAAHVNEQYF
few,NA,17,TRBJ2-7,TRBV2,TGTGCCAGCAGTGAAGCGCTTCGGAGTATAAGCCCTCGGGAGCAGTACTTC,CASSEALRSISPREQYF
NA,NA,17,TRBJ1-1,TRBV15,TGTGCCACCAGCAGAGATTCGTTCAGGACAGTGAACACTGAAGCTTTCTTT,CATSRDSFRTVNTEAFF
NA,NA,13,TRBJ1-1,TRBV5-1,TGCGCCAGCAGCTTGCTGGGGCTGACTGAAGCTTTCTTT,CASSLLGLTEAFF
NA,NA,15,TRBJ2-7,TRBV15,TGTGCCACCAGCAGAGTAATAGGGGGACGCTACGAGCAGTACTTC,CATSRVIGGRYEQYF
NA,NA,14,TRBJ2-3,TRBV5-1,TGCGCCAGCAGCTTGGACCAGGGGACAGATACGCAGTATTTT,CASSLDQGTDTQYF
NA,TRBD2,16,TRBJ2-5,TRBV5-6,TGTGCCAGCAGCCGACCGACTAGCGGGACTCAAGAGACCCAGTACTTC,CASSRPTSGTQETQYF
NA,TRBD2,18,TRBJ2-2,TRBV7-2,TGTGCCAGCAGCTTAAGATCGTCGGGAGGGGGAAACACCGGGGAGCTGTTTTTT,CASSLRSSGGGNTGELFF
NA,TRBD2,15,TRBJ2-7,TRBV5-1,TGCGCCAGCAGTCTGATTAGCGGGACCACTTACGAGCAGTACTTC,CASSLISGTTYEQYF
few,TRBD1,14,TRBJ1-5,TRBV28,TGTGCCAGCAGAAAAACAGGGGCACCTCAGCCCCAGCATTTT,CASRKTGAPQPQHF
few,NA,13,TRBJ2-7,TRBV5-6,TGTGCCAGCAGCTCTACAGCTTCCTACGAGCAGTACTTC,CASSSTASYEQYF
once,NA,13,TRBJ1-6,TRBV5-1,TGCGCCAGCAGCTTGGCGGGGGTTTCACCCCTCCACTTT,CASSLAGVSPLHF
NA,TRBD1,15,TRBJ2-3,TRBV4-1,TGCGCCAGCAGCCAAGATAGGACAGGGACGGATACGCAGTATTTT,CASSQDRTGTDTQYF
once,NA,15,TRBJ2-5,TRBV4-2,TGTGCCAGCAGCCAAGTGGGGGGTGCTAGCGAGACCCAGTACTTC,CASSQVGGASETQYF
few,TRBD2,16,TRBJ2-3,TRBV13,TGTGCCAGCAGCAGCCGGACTAGCGGGTACACAGATACGCAGTATTTT,CASSSRTSGYTDTQYF
NA,NA,12,TRBJ2-1,TRBV9,TGTGCCAGCAGCGTAGGTAGCAATGAGCAGTTCTTC,CASSVGSNEQFF
NA,NA,16,TRBJ1-2,TRBV6-1,TGTGCCAGCAGTGAAGGGGGCGGGGGGCGCTCCTATGGCTACACCTTC,CASSEGGGGRSYGYTF
NA,TRBD1,15,TRBJ1-1,TRBV11-3,TGTGCCAGCAGCTTAGGGGGACAGGGAGGCGCTGAAGCTTTCTTT,CASSLGGQGGAEAFF
NA,TRBD1,16,TRBJ1-1,TRBV19,TGTGCCAGTAGTGCCGACAGGGGGCTGGCGAACACTGAAGCTTTCTTT,CASSADRGLANTEAFF
NA,NA,15,TRBJ2-3,TRBV7-9,TGTGCCAGCAGCCCACAGGGCCCACTCCCAGATACGCAGTATTTT,CASSPQGPLPDTQYF